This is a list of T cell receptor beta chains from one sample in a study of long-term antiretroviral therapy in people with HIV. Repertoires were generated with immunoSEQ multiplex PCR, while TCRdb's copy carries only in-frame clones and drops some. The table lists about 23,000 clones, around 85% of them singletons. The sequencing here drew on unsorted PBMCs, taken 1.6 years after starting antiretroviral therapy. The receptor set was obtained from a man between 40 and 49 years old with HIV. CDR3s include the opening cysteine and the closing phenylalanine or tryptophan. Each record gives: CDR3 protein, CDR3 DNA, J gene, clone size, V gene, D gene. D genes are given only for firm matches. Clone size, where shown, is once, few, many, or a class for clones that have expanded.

CDR3aa: CASSLRPGPPVPNSYNEQFF; CDR3nt: TGTGCCAGCAGCTTAAGGCCGGGCCCACCTGTCCCGAACTCCTACAATGAGCAGTTCTTC; j_gene: TRBJ2-1; abundance: NA; v_gene: TRBV7-3; d_gene: NA
CDR3aa: CASSALPAANTGELFF; CDR3nt: TGTGCCAGCAGTGCCCTGCCGGCTGCGAACACCGGGGAGCTGTTTTTT; j_gene: TRBJ2-2; abundance: NA; v_gene: TRBV27; d_gene: NA
CDR3aa: CASSQSRLLSSYEQYF; CDR3nt: TGTGCCAGCAGCCAATCTAGACTTCTGAGCTCCTACGAGCAGTACTTC; j_gene: TRBJ2-7; abundance: NA; v_gene: TRBV4-2; d_gene: NA
CDR3aa: CASSELGQGGAEQFF; CDR3nt: TGTGCCAGCAGTGAATTGGGACAGGGGGGTGCTGAGCAGTTCTTC; j_gene: TRBJ2-1; abundance: NA; v_gene: TRBV6-1; d_gene: TRBD1
CDR3aa: CASSLSSVLSYEQYF; CDR3nt: TGTGCCAGCAGCTTAAGTAGCGTACTCTCCTACGAGCAGTACTTC; j_gene: TRBJ2-7; abundance: NA; v_gene: TRBV11-3; d_gene: NA
CDR3aa: CASSPRTGYEQYF; CDR3nt: TGTGCCAGCAGCCCAAGGACAGGCTACGAGCAGTACTTC; j_gene: TRBJ2-7; abundance: NA; v_gene: TRBV7-6; d_gene: TRBD1
CDR3aa: CASSVVQSEKLFF; CDR3nt: TGTGCCAGCTCGGTAGTCCAGTCTGAAAAACTGTTTTTT; j_gene: TRBJ1-4; abundance: once; v_gene: TRBV6-1; d_gene: NA
CDR3aa: CAIAGTATSGTEAFF; CDR3nt: TGTGCCATCGCCGGGACGGCTACCAGCGGCACTGAAGCTTTCTTT; j_gene: TRBJ1-1; abundance: NA; v_gene: TRBV10-3; d_gene: NA
CDR3aa: CAWSVRGFYEQYF; CDR3nt: TGTGCCTGGAGTGTACGGGGGTTTTACGAGCAGTACTTC; j_gene: TRBJ2-7; abundance: NA; v_gene: TRBV30; d_gene: NA
CDR3aa: CASSPQARKISYEQYF; CDR3nt: TGTGCCAGTAGCCCCCAGGCTAGGAAAATTTCCTACGAGCAGTACTTC; j_gene: TRBJ2-7; abundance: NA; v_gene: TRBV19; d_gene: NA
CDR3aa: CASSQDQVQMNTEAFF; CDR3nt: TGTGCCAGCAGCCAAGATCAAGTGCAGATGAACACTGAAGCTTTCTTT; j_gene: TRBJ1-1; abundance: NA; v_gene: TRBV4-2; d_gene: NA
CDR3aa: CASSEATGPDTIYF; CDR3nt: TGTGCCAGCAGTGAGGCGACAGGGCCAGACACCATATATTTT; j_gene: TRBJ1-3; abundance: NA; v_gene: TRBV6-1; d_gene: TRBD1
CDR3aa: CASSLAPRNEQFF; CDR3nt: TGCGCCAGCAGCTTGGCCCCCCGCAATGAGCAGTTCTTC; j_gene: TRBJ2-1; abundance: NA; v_gene: TRBV5-1; d_gene: NA
CDR3aa: CSVERGQGDTEAFF; CDR3nt: TGCAGCGTTGAAAGGGGACAGGGGGACACTGAAGCTTTCTTT; j_gene: TRBJ1-1; abundance: NA; v_gene: TRBV29-1; d_gene: TRBD1
CDR3aa: CASSDPGGVNSNQPQHF; CDR3nt: TGTGCCAGCAGTGACCCAGGGGGCGTCAATAGCAATCAGCCCCAGCATTTT; j_gene: TRBJ1-5; abundance: NA; v_gene: TRBV6-1; d_gene: TRBD1
CDR3aa: CSVEGTGGFTYEQYF; CDR3nt: TGCAGCGTTGAAGGGACAGGGGGCTTCACCTACGAGCAGTACTTC; j_gene: TRBJ2-7; abundance: once; v_gene: TRBV29-1; d_gene: TRBD1
CDR3aa: CASSQVINSYEQYF; CDR3nt: TGCGCCAGCAGCCAAGTGATCAACTCCTACGAGCAGTACTTC; j_gene: TRBJ2-7; abundance: NA; v_gene: TRBV4-1; d_gene: NA
CDR3aa: CASSLGTGRGDYGYTF; CDR3nt: TGCGCCAGCAGCTTAGGGACGGGCCGAGGGGATTATGGCTACACCTTC; j_gene: TRBJ1-2; abundance: NA; v_gene: TRBV5-1; d_gene: NA
CDR3aa: CASSSPAETVNYEQYF; CDR3nt: TGTGCCAGCAGCTCCCCCGCCGAGACAGTTAACTACGAGCAGTACTTC; j_gene: TRBJ2-7; abundance: NA; v_gene: TRBV11-2; d_gene: NA
CDR3aa: CASSSPGLALNEQFF; CDR3nt: TGTGCCAGCAGTTCACCGGGACTAGCCTTGAATGAGCAGTTCTTC; j_gene: TRBJ2-1; abundance: NA; v_gene: TRBV27; d_gene: TRBD2
CDR3aa: CASSQVQGLNEKLFF; CDR3nt: TGTGCCAGCAGCCAAGTTCAGGGACTTAATGAAAAACTGTTTTTT; j_gene: TRBJ1-4; abundance: few; v_gene: TRBV4-2; d_gene: NA
CDR3aa: CAWSGQNNQPQHF; CDR3nt: TGTGCCTGGAGTGGACAGAATAATCAGCCCCAGCATTTT; j_gene: TRBJ1-5; abundance: NA; v_gene: TRBV30; d_gene: NA
CDR3aa: CASSQEGPPAFF; CDR3nt: TGCGCCAGCAGCCAAGAGGGGCCACCAGCTTTCTTT; j_gene: TRBJ1-1; abundance: NA; v_gene: TRBV4-1; d_gene: NA
CDR3aa: CASNRGGGANTEAFF; CDR3nt: TGTGCCAGCAACCGAGGGGGGGGCGCGAACACTGAAGCTTTCTTT; j_gene: TRBJ1-1; abundance: NA; v_gene: TRBV6-6; d_gene: NA
CDR3aa: CASSLSGMGAGELFF; CDR3nt: TGTGCCAGCAGCTTAAGTGGTATGGGGGCCGGGGAGCTGTTTTTT; j_gene: TRBJ2-2; abundance: few; v_gene: TRBV7-8; d_gene: NA
CDR3aa: CASSLRAADTQYF; CDR3nt: TGTGCCAGCAGCTTAAGGGCCGCAGATACGCAGTATTTT; j_gene: TRBJ2-3; abundance: NA; v_gene: TRBV7-2; d_gene: NA
CDR3aa: CASSLLAGGPSDTQYF; CDR3nt: TGTGCCAGCAGTCTCCTAGCGGGGGGGCCCTCAGATACGCAGTATTTT; j_gene: TRBJ2-3; abundance: NA; v_gene: TRBV27; d_gene: TRBD2
CDR3aa: CASSWGLPSEDEQYF; CDR3nt: TGTGCCAGCAGCTGGGGACTCCCTAGTGAGGACGAGCAGTACTTC; j_gene: TRBJ2-7; abundance: NA; v_gene: TRBV11-3; d_gene: NA
CDR3aa: CASSLKREGPGDTQYF; CDR3nt: TGTGCCAGCAGCTTAAAGCGGGAAGGGCCGGGAGATACGCAGTATTTT; j_gene: TRBJ2-3; abundance: NA; v_gene: TRBV5-6; d_gene: TRBD2
CDR3aa: CAWSFGTPSNQPQHF; CDR3nt: TGTGCCTGGAGTTTCGGGACACCTAGCAATCAGCCCCAGCATTTT; j_gene: TRBJ1-5; abundance: NA; v_gene: TRBV30; d_gene: NA
CDR3aa: CASSLRYGLDSPLHF; CDR3nt: TGTGCCAGCAGTCTTAGATACGGGCTGGATTCACCCCTCCACTTT; j_gene: TRBJ1-6; abundance: NA; v_gene: TRBV9; d_gene: NA
CDR3aa: CASSPTDYEQYF; CDR3nt: TGTGCCAGCAGCCCCACAGACTACGAGCAGTACTTC; j_gene: TRBJ2-7; abundance: NA; v_gene: TRBV7-8; d_gene: NA
CDR3aa: CASSVSDSSGNTIYF; CDR3nt: TGTGCCAGCAGCGTAAGCGACAGCTCTGGAAACACCATATATTTT; j_gene: TRBJ1-3; abundance: NA; v_gene: TRBV9; d_gene: NA
CDR3aa: CASSYGQGSEAFF; CDR3nt: TGTGCCAGCAGTTACGGCCAGGGGTCTGAAGCTTTCTTT; j_gene: TRBJ1-1; abundance: NA; v_gene: TRBV6-5; d_gene: NA
CDR3aa: CASRPNPGTENGYTF; CDR3nt: TGTGCCAGTAGACCCAACCCCGGGACAGAAAATGGCTACACCTTC; j_gene: TRBJ1-2; abundance: NA; v_gene: TRBV19; d_gene: TRBD1
CDR3aa: CASSQPDPDYGYTF; CDR3nt: TGCGCCAGCAGCCAACCGGACCCCGACTATGGCTACACCTTC; j_gene: TRBJ1-2; abundance: few; v_gene: TRBV4-1; d_gene: NA
CDR3aa: CASSLGQRGTYEQYF; CDR3nt: TGTGCCAGCAGCTTGGGGCAGCGGGGAACCTACGAGCAGTACTTC; j_gene: TRBJ2-7; abundance: NA; v_gene: TRBV5-8; d_gene: TRBD2
CDR3aa: CASSIGGLSGNTIYF; CDR3nt: TGTGCCAGTAGTATAGGGGGCCTCTCTGGAAACACCATATATTTT; j_gene: TRBJ1-3; abundance: NA; v_gene: TRBV19; d_gene: NA
CDR3aa: CASRTGQPNTEAFF; CDR3nt: TGTGCCAGTAGGACGGGACAGCCGAACACTGAAGCTTTCTTT; j_gene: TRBJ1-1; abundance: NA; v_gene: TRBV19; d_gene: TRBD1
CDR3aa: CASSLDRVNAEAFF; CDR3nt: TGTGCCAGCAGCTTGGACAGGGTTAACGCTGAAGCTTTCTTT; j_gene: TRBJ1-1; abundance: NA; v_gene: TRBV5-5; d_gene: NA
CDR3aa: CASSQMGQASYEQYF; CDR3nt: TGTGCCAGCTCACAAATGGGACAGGCCTCCTACGAGCAGTACTTC; j_gene: TRBJ2-7; abundance: NA; v_gene: TRBV18; d_gene: TRBD1
CDR3aa: CASSVGSVSGYTF; CDR3nt: TGTGCCAGCAGTGTGGGGTCCGTGTCTGGCTACACCTTC; j_gene: TRBJ1-2; abundance: NA; v_gene: TRBV6-1; d_gene: NA
CDR3aa: CASSFRGTNTEAFF; CDR3nt: TGCGCCAGCAGCTTCAGGGGAACGAACACTGAAGCTTTCTTT; j_gene: TRBJ1-1; abundance: NA; v_gene: TRBV5-1; d_gene: NA
CDR3aa: CASSPFPGGNTIYF; CDR3nt: TGTGCCAGCAGCCCCTTCCCAGGGGGAAACACCATATATTTT; j_gene: TRBJ1-3; abundance: NA; v_gene: TRBV7-8; d_gene: NA
CDR3aa: CASSIRQFGNTIYF; CDR3nt: TGTGCCAGTAGTATAAGGCAGTTTGGAAACACCATATATTTT; j_gene: TRBJ1-3; abundance: once; v_gene: TRBV19; d_gene: NA
CDR3aa: CASSVDRGREKLFF; CDR3nt: TGTGCCAGCAGCGTGGACAGGGGACGCGAAAAACTGTTTTTT; j_gene: TRBJ1-4; abundance: NA; v_gene: TRBV7-8; d_gene: TRBD1
CDR3aa: CASSSRIGGPNQPQHF; CDR3nt: TGTGCCAGCAGTTCTCGGATCGGCGGACCCAATCAGCCCCAGCATTTT; j_gene: TRBJ1-5; abundance: NA; v_gene: TRBV27; d_gene: NA
CDR3aa: CASSIRGHNEQFF; CDR3nt: TGTGCCAGTAGTATTCGGGGTCACAATGAGCAGTTCTTC; j_gene: TRBJ2-1; abundance: NA; v_gene: TRBV19; d_gene: NA
CDR3aa: CASRTGTGGFGYTF; CDR3nt: TGTGCCAGCAGAACCGGGACAGGGGGCTTTGGCTACACCTTC; j_gene: TRBJ1-2; abundance: NA; v_gene: TRBV11-2; d_gene: TRBD1
CDR3aa: CATLTRDRVGEQFF; CDR3nt: TGTGCCACTCTGACCCGGGACAGGGTCGGTGAGCAGTTCTTC; j_gene: TRBJ2-1; abundance: NA; v_gene: TRBV10-3; d_gene: TRBD1
CDR3aa: CASSRGRTDTQYF; CDR3nt: TGTGCCAGCAGCAGGGGGCGCACAGATACGCAGTATTTT; j_gene: TRBJ2-3; abundance: once; v_gene: TRBV25-1; d_gene: TRBD1
CDR3aa: CASSYGGTSGHNEQFF; CDR3nt: TGTGCCAGCAGTTACGGCGGGACTAGCGGTCACAATGAGCAGTTCTTC; j_gene: TRBJ2-1; abundance: once; v_gene: TRBV6-5; d_gene: TRBD2
CDR3aa: CASSLALDSRGEQYF; CDR3nt: TGCGCCAGCAGCTTGGCACTCGATAGCCGGGGCGAGCAGTACTTC; j_gene: TRBJ2-7; abundance: once; v_gene: TRBV5-1; d_gene: NA
CDR3aa: CASSLLETEAFF; CDR3nt: TGTGCCAGCAGCCTGTTGGAGACTGAAGCTTTCTTT; j_gene: TRBJ1-1; abundance: NA; v_gene: TRBV7-9; d_gene: NA
CDR3aa: CASSLGQGGSYEQYF; CDR3nt: TGTGCCAGCAGCTTAGGACAGGGGGGTTCTTACGAGCAGTACTTC; j_gene: TRBJ2-7; abundance: NA; v_gene: TRBV11-2; d_gene: TRBD1
CDR3aa: CAISDRVNTIYF; CDR3nt: TGTGCCATCAGTGACAGGGTAAACACCATATATTTT; j_gene: TRBJ1-3; abundance: NA; v_gene: TRBV10-3; d_gene: NA
CDR3aa: CASSQDPGVYEQYF; CDR3nt: TGTGCCAGCAGCCAGGACCCGGGGGTCTACGAGCAGTACTTC; j_gene: TRBJ2-7; abundance: NA; v_gene: TRBV5-1; d_gene: NA